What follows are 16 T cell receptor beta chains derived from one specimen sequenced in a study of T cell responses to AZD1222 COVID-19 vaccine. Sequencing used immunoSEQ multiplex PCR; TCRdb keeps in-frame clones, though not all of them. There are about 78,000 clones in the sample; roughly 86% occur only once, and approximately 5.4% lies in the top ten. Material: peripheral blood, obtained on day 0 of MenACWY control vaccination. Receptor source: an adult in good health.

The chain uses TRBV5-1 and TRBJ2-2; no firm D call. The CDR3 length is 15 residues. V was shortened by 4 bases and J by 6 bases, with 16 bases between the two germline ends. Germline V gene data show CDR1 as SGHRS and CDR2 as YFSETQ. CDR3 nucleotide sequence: TGCGCCAGCAGCCCCGGTGGCACCCGCTCCGGGGAGCTGTTTTTT. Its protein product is CASSPGGTRSGELFF. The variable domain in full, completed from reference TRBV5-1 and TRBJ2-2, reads KAGVTQTPRYLIKTRGQQVTLSCSPISGHRSVSWYQQTPGQGLQFLFEYFSETQRNKGNFPGRFSGRQFSNSRSEMNVSTLELGDSALYLCASSPGGTRSGELFFGEGSRLTVL.

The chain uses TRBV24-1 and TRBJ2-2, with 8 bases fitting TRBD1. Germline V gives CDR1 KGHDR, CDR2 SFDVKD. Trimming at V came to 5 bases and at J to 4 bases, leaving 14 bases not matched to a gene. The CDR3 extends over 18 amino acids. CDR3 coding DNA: TGTGCCACCAGTGGCCACCCCCAGGGGGCATCGGTCACCGGGGAGCTGTTTTTT. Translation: CATSGHPQGASVTGELFF.

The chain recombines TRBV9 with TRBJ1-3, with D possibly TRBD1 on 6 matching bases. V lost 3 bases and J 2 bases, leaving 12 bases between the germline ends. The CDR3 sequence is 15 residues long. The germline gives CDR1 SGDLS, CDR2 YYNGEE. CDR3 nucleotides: TGTGCCAGCAGCGACGCAGGGGTTACTGGAAACACCATATATTTT. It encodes CASSDAGVTGNTIYF.

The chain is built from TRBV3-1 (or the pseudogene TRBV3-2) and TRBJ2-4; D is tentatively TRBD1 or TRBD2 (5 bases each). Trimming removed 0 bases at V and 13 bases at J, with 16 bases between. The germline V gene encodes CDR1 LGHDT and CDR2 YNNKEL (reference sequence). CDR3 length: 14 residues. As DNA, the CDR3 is TGTGCCAGCAGCCAAGAAACGGGACCCCTTATGCAGTACTTC. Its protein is CASSQETGPLMQYF.

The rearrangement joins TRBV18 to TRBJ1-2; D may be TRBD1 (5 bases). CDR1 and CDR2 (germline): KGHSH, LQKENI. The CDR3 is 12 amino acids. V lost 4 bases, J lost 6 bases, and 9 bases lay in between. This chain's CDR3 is CASSLMGDGYTF. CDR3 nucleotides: TGTGCCAGCTCACTCATGGGGGATGGCTACACCTTC. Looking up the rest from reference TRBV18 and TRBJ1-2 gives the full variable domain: NAGVMQNPRHLVRRRGQEARLRCSPMKGHSHVYWYRQLPEEGLKFMVYLQKENIIDESGMPKERFSAEFPKEGPSILRIQQVVRGDSAAYFCASSLMGDGYTFGSGTRLTVV.

The CDR3 coding sequence is TGCAGCGTTGCGTCCGGGGGCGAAGCTTTCTTT. This encodes CSVASGGEAFF. The rearrangement links TRBV29-1 to TRBJ1-1; D perhaps matches TRBD1 (6 bases). Trimming stripped 4 bases from V and 8 bases from J, with 11 bases between. The CDR3 extends over 11 amino acids. The germline CDR1 and CDR2 sequences are SQVTM and ANQGSEA.

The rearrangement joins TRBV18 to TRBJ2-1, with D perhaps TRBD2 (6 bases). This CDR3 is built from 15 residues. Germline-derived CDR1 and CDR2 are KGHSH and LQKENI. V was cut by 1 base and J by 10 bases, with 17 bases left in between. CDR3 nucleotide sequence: TGTGCCAGCTCACCACTGGACTACCGGGGAGAAGAGCAGTTCTTC. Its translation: CASSPLDYRGEEQFF.

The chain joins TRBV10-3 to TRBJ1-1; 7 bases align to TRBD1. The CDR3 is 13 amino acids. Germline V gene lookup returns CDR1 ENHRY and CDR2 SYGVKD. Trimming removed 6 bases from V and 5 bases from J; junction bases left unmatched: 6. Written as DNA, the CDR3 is TGTGCCATCAGACAGACAGGGAAGACTGAAGCTTTCTTT. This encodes CAIRQTGKTEAFF.

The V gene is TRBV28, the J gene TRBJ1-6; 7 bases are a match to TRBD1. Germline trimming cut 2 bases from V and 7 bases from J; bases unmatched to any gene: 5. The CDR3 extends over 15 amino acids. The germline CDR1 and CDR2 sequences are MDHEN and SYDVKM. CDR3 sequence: CASSLPSGGNSPLHF. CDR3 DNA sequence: TGTGCCAGCAGTTTACCGTCAGGGGGGAATTCACCCCTCCACTTT.

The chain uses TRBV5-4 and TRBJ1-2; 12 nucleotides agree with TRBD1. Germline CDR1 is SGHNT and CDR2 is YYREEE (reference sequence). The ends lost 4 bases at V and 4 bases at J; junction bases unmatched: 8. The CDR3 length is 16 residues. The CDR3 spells CASSAGQGAGLYGYTF. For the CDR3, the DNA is TGTGCCAGCAGCGCGGGACAGGGGGCGGGCCTCTATGGCTACACCTTC.

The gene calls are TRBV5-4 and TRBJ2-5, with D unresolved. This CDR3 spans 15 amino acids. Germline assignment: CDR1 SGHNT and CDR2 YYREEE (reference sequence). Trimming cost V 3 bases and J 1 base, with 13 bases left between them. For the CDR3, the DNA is TGTGCCAGCAGCTCGAGACGCGGCCCCCAAGAGACCCAGTACTTC. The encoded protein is CASSSRRGPQETQYF.

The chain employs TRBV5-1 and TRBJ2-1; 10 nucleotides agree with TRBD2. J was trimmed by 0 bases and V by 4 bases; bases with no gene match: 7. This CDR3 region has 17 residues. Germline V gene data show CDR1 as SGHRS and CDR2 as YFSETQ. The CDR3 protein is CASSESPSGGSYNEQFF. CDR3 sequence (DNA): TGCGCCAGCAGCGAAAGCCCTAGCGGGGGCTCCTACAATGAGCAGTTCTTC.

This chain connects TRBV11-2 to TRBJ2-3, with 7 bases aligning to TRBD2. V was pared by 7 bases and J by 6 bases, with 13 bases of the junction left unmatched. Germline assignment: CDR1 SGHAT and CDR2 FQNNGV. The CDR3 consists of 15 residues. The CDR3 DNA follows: TGTGCCAGCACCCCTGGTGGGGGGGTTTGGGATACGCAGTATTTT. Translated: CASTPGGGVWDTQYF.

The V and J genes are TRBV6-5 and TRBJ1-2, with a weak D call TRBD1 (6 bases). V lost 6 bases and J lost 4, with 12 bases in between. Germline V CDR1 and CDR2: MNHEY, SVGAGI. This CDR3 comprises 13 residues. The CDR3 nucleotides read TGTGCCAGCAGAGAGACAGGTTCCTATGGCTACACCTTC. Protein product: CASRETGSYGYTF.

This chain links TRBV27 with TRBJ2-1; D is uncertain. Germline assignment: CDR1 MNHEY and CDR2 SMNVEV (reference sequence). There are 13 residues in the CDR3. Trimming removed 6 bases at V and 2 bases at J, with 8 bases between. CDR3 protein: CASRDLAYNEQFF. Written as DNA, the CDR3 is TGTGCCAGCAGGGATCTCGCCTACAATGAGCAGTTCTTC.

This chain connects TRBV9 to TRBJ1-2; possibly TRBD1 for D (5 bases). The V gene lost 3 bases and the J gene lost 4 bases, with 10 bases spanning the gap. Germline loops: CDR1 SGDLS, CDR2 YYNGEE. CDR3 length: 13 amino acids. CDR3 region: CASSGQTTYGYTF. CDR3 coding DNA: TGTGCCAGCAGCGGACAGACCACCTATGGCTACACCTTC.